What follows are 20 T cell receptor beta chains derived from one specimen sequenced in a study of sequential checkpoint blockade in melanoma. Specified treatment: randomized to nivolumab then ipilimumab (arm A) or the reverse (arm B). Using immunoSEQ multiplex PCR, the repertoire was profiled, and TCRdb retains in-frame clones only, with some absent. The sample includes 15,000 to 20,000 clones, 70% of them seen just once. This sample comprised CD8+ T cells sorted from blood (inferred from file names), obtained from a patient given nivolumab and ipilimumab in sequence. These receptor sequences come from a human donor with melanoma.

The V and J genes are TRBV25-1 and TRBJ1-2; D is undetermined. CDR1 and CDR2 from the germline V gene are MGHDK and SYGVNS. The CDR3 totals 12 residues. V lost 4 bases and J 8 bases, leaving 11 bases between the germline ends. This CDR3 is CASSAQAWGYTF. The CDR3 DNA reads TGTGCCAGCAGTGCCCAAGCATGGGGCTACACCTTC.

The chain recombines TRBV5-6 with TRBJ1-1; TRBD1 agrees at 7 bases. J gave up 1 base and V 2 bases, and 5 bases lay outside the gene matches. This CDR3 is 15 amino acids long. Germline V CDR1 and CDR2: SGHDT, YYEEEE. CDR3 bases: TGTGCCAGCAGCTTCCTTGACAGGGCGAACACTGAAGCTTTCTTT. Translated, it gives CASSFLDRANTEAFF. The full variable domain, its missing parts supplied by reference TRBV5-6 and TRBJ1-1, is DAGVTQSPTHLIKTRGQQVTLRCSPKSGHDTVSWYQQALGQGPQFIFQYYEEEERQRGNFPDRFSGHQFPNYSSELNVNALLLGDSALYLCASSFLDRANTEAFFGQGTRLTVV.

The chain is built from TRBV7-9 and TRBJ1-2; 8 positions agree with TRBD1. Germline V gene data show CDR1 as SEHNR and CDR2 as FQNEAQ (reference sequence). The length of the CDR3 is 17 residues. J was trimmed by 7 bases and V by 3 bases; bases with no gene match: 16. CDR3 protein: CASSFPGTGLSAGGYTF. CDR3 sequence (DNA): TGTGCCAGCAGCTTTCCCGGGACAGGCCTTAGTGCGGGTGGCTACACCTTC.

This chain links TRBV7-9 with TRBJ2-7; 8 nucleotides align to TRBD1. CDR3 length: 12 residues. Germline V CDR1 and CDR2: SEHNR, FQNEAQ (reference sequence). J was trimmed by 6 bases and V by 11 bases; bases with no gene match: 9. The chain's CDR3 is CASRQGAGEQYF. DNA for the CDR3: TGTGCCTCCCGGCAGGGGGCGGGCGAGCAGTACTTC.

The chain links TRBV12-1 to TRBJ2-7; the table gives TRBD1 as D, unverified against the DNA. TRBV12-1 is recorded as a pseudogene. The CDR3 covers 16 residues. CDR3 protein: CASSFHRGLAAYEQYF. The CDR3 DNA follows: TGTGCCAGCAGTTTTCACAGGGGGCTAGCGGCCTACGAGCAGTACTTC.

This rearrangement joins TRBV9 to TRBJ2-1, with D possibly TRBD2 on 6 matching bases. The CDR3 spans 16 residues. From germline, CDR1 is SGDLS and CDR2 YYNGEE. V dropped 4 bases and J dropped 0 bases, with 14 bases sitting between them. DNA of the CDR3: TGTGCCAGCAGCATAAAAAGGGAGGACTCCTACAATGAGCAGTTCTTC. It is translated as CASSIKREDSYNEQFF.

The rearrangement uses TRBV6-5 and TRBJ2-2; TRBD1 matches at 7 bases. Germline trimming cut 1 base from V and 5 bases from J; bases unmatched to any gene: 4. The CDR3 sequence is 15 residues long. From germline, CDR1 is MNHEY and CDR2 SVGAGI. The CDR3 region is CASSYFRTGTGELFF. The CDR3 nucleotides read TGTGCCAGCAGTTACTTTAGGACAGGTACCGGGGAGCTGTTTTTT.

This clone was recorded only once. V gene TRBV12-2 combines with J gene TRBJ2-1; the table's D call of TRBD2 was not tested on the DNA. TRBV12-2 constitutes a pseudogene. The CDR3 consists of 16 residues. The CDR3 here is CASRSTERGQGNEQFF. The CDR3 DNA follows: TGTGCAAGTCGCTCGACCGAGCGGGGGCAAGGGAATGAGCAGTTCTTC.

The chain couples TRBV7-9 to TRBJ2-1; possible D gene TRBD2, 5 bases. Trimming left V 3 bases short and J 9 bases short, with 15 bases between. The CDR3 is 14 residues long. CDR1 is SEHNR and CDR2 is FQNEAQ in the germline V gene (reference sequence). This CDR3 reads CASSLGSDWAEQFF. CDR3 bases: TGTGCCAGCAGCTTGGGGAGTGACTGGGCTGAGCAGTTCTTC. The complete variable domain, with remaining parts taken from reference TRBV7-9 and TRBJ2-1, reads DTGVSQNPRHKITKRGQNVTFRCDPISEHNRLYWYRQTLGQGPEFLTYFQNEAQLEKSRLLSDRFSAERPKGSFSTLEIQRTEQGDSAMYLCASSLGSDWAEQFFGPGTRLTVL.

This clone was counted only a few times. The chain joins TRBV4-1 to TRBJ1-5, with 9 bases lining up with TRBD1. Per the germline V gene, CDR1 is MGHRA and CDR2 is YSYEKL. Trimming cost V 5 bases and J 4 bases; bases outside gene matches: 6. The CDR3 sequence is 15 residues long. The DNA of the CDR3 is TGCGCCAGCAGCGCGATAGACAGGGGGAATCAGCCCCAGCATTTT. The encoded protein is CASSAIDRGNQPQHF.

CDR3 DNA: TGCGCCAGCAGCCGGCGAGGGGGGGGGACTTCCCTTAGCACAGATACGCAGTATTTT. This gives the protein CASSRRGGGTSLSTDTQYF. The chain employs TRBV4-1 and TRBJ2-3; TRBD2 is a possible D gene (7 bases). This CDR3 is built from 19 residues. Looked up from germline, CDR1 is MGHRA and CDR2 is YSYEKL. The V gene lost 4 bases and the J gene lost 0 bases, with 23 bases spanning the gap.

This clone came up a few times. CDR3 in DNA: TGTGCCATCAGTGAGTCGAGAACTCCAGCGACCCAAGGTGGCTACACCTTC. Translation: CAISESRTPATQGGYTF. The rearrangement joins TRBV10-3 to TRBJ1-2, with D unclear. This CDR3 has 17 amino acids. V shed 0 bases and J shed 7 bases, with 21 bases lying between them. The germline gives CDR1 ENHRY, CDR2 SYGVKD.

This clone was recorded a few times. The chain is built from TRBV28 and TRBJ1-6, with 11 bases aligning to TRBD1. In germline, CDR1 is MDHEN, CDR2 SYDVKM. The V gene end was trimmed by 4 bases and the J gene end by 4 bases; junction bases not matched to a gene: 3. This CDR3 spans 16 amino acids. Written as DNA, the CDR3 is TGTGCCAGCAGTTCGGACAGGGGGCCTTATAATTCACCCCTCCACTTT. This sequence encodes CASSSDRGPYNSPLHF.

This clone was found once. This chain joins TRBV9 and TRBJ1-3; 9 bases are shared with TRBD1. V gave up 3 bases and J gave up 3 bases; unmatched junction bases: 7. The CDR3 extends over 16 amino acids. Germline loops: CDR1 SGDLS, CDR2 YYNGEE. CDR3 in amino acids: CASSAYRGLNGNTIYF. The DNA for the CDR3 is TGTGCCAGCAGCGCGTACAGGGGGCTGAATGGAAACACCATATATTTT.

The chain employs TRBV6-1 and TRBJ2-2; D gene unclear. There are 13 residues in the CDR3. Germline CDR1 MNHNS, CDR2 SASEGT. Trimming pared 5 bases from V and 3 bases from J, leaving 7 bases between. For the CDR3, the DNA is TGTGCCAGCAGTCGGTCTTACACCGGGGAGCTGTTTTTT. Protein: CASSRSYTGELFF.

The chain combines TRBV6-6 with TRBJ2-7; 7 bases are a match to TRBD2. Trimming cost V 2 bases and J 2 bases; bases outside gene matches: 6. The CDR3 runs 15 residues. Germline loops: CDR1 MNHNY, CDR2 SVGAGI (reference sequence). This CDR3 reads CASSYREGFTYEQYF. In DNA form, the CDR3 reads TGTGCCAGCAGTTACAGGGAGGGCTTTACCTACGAGCAGTACTTC.

The rearrangement links TRBV5-8 to TRBJ2-1, with D possibly being TRBD1 (7 bases). Germline assignment: CDR1 SGHTS and CDR2 YDEGEE. V lost 7 bases and J 1 base, leaving 15 bases between the germline ends. The CDR3 has 15 amino acids. The CDR3 coding sequence is TGTGCCAGCTCTGACAGGGAGGTTTCCTACAATGAGCAGTTCTTC. Its translation: CASSDREVSYNEQFF.

This clone was seen a handful of times. This chain connects TRBV7-9 to TRBJ1-6, with D tentatively TRBD1 (5 bases). The CDR3 is made up of 15 amino acids. The ends were cut back, 6 bases at V and 5 bases at J, with 14 bases in the middle. Germline CDR1 reads SEHNR; CDR2 reads FQNEAQ (reference sequence). CDR3 region: CASSPRGTNNSPLHF. The CDR3 DNA reads as TGTGCCAGCAGTCCCCGGGGGACGAATAATTCACCCCTCCACTTT.

V and J are TRBV9 and TRBJ2-3, with 9 bases matching TRBD2. The CDR3 has 15 residues. Germline CDR1 and CDR2: SGDLS and YYNGEE. J was trimmed by 2 bases and V by 4 bases; bases with no gene match: 5. This CDR3 is CASSPRTSATDTQYF. In DNA, the CDR3 is TGTGCCAGCAGCCCTCGGACTAGCGCCACAGATACGCAGTATTTT.

The gene calls are TRBV29-1 and TRBJ1-1; a weak D match, TRBD1 (6 bases). The V end was cut by 4 bases, the J end by 7 bases, with 13 bases between. The CDR3 has 12 residues. Looked up from germline, CDR1 is SQVTM and CDR2 is ANQGSEA. The CDR3 bases are TGCAGCGTTGGCGTGGACAGTAGTGAAGCTTTCTTT. Protein: CSVGVDSSEAFF. The variable domain in full, with the rest retrieved from reference TRBV29-1 and TRBJ1-1, is SAVISQKPSRDICQRGTSLTIQCQVDSQVTMMFWYRQQPGQSLTLIATANQGSEATYESGFVIDKFPISRPNLTFSTLTVSNMSPEDSSIYLCSVGVDSSEAFFGQGTRLTVV.